This TCR beta chain came from a study of beta chain features in type 1 diabetes. Study-wide points: Shortening that was moderate but significant affected the TCRB CDR3s of Type 1 diabetes patients in all four CD4+ subsets. Researchers cautioned that cDNA sequencing could over-represent cells with high TCR expression. Among patients, naive, central memory and Treg TCRB repertoires appeared more similar than among healthy donors.

Sequencing targeted expressed TCRB transcripts, as all isolated RNA had been reverse transcribed. Sequenced by immunoSEQ multiplex PCR; TCRdb stores in-frame clones only, minus some. The data show over 600,000 clones, roughly 12% seen once. Sorting of CD4+ naive, central memory, regulatory and stem cell-like memory cells was performed via CD45RO/CCR7/CD25/CD127/CD95/CD27. The table lists this clone with a few counts. Antigen: not known. Trimming left V 1 base short and J 4 bases short, with 4 bases between. The CDR3 is 12 residues long. CDR1 is SGHNT, CDR2 YYREEE, per germline (reference sequence). The sequence derives from a man younger than 40 with type 1 diabetes. This chain uses TRBV5-4 with TRBJ2-3; D is uncertain. The sample comprised naive CD4+ T cells from blood. The DNA for the CDR3 is TGTGCCAGCAGCTTGCCCCCAGATACGCAGTATTTT. It is translated as CASSLPPDTQYF.